These 14 T cell receptor beta chains were sequenced from one sample in a study of T cell responses to AZD1222 COVID-19 vaccine (dated by TCRdb to the early 2020s). The library was prepared using the immunoSEQ multiplex PCR assay. TCRdb limited this immuneACCESS table to in-frame rearrangements with V and J called. A share of clones is missing; checked studies link under half to unresolved V genes, and the rest is unexplained. This sample comprises 35,000 to 45,000 clones, around 80% of them detected only once. About 3.9% of the sample is held by the ten biggest clonotypes. Explained via the paper, the time point label denotes: baseline before first vaccination. Sequencing used peripheral blood, obtained on day 0 of AZD1222 vaccination. Source of these receptors: an adult in good health.

This clone appeared a few times. This chain joins TRBV29-1 and TRBJ2-5, with a possible D match to TRBD2 (7 bases). Germline V CDR1 and CDR2: SQVTM, ANQGSEA. Trimming took off 7 bases at V and 3 bases at J, with 15 bases between the two ends. CDR3 length: 13 residues. The CDR3 loop reads CSAATGGEETQYF. Here the CDR3 DNA reads TGCAGCGCCGCTACGGGGGGCGAAGAGACCCAGTACTTC.

This chain joins TRBV4-2 and TRBJ1-5; no reliable D call. Germline assignment: CDR1 LGHNA and CDR2 YNFKEQ. The CDR3 length is 14 residues. The V end was cut by 4 bases, the J end by 4 bases, with 11 bases between. CDR3: CASSPWEGNQPQHF. The CDR3 DNA follows: TGTGCCAGCAGCCCCTGGGAAGGGAATCAGCCCCAGCATTTT.

The chain has TRBV11-1 and TRBJ2-7, with D unclear. V was cut by 2 bases and J by 0 bases, with 5 bases left in between. Germline loops: CDR1 SGHAT, CDR2 FQDESV (reference sequence). CDR3 length: 13 residues. The CDR3 DNA is TGTGCCAGCAGCTTACAAGCCTCCTACGAGCAGTACTTC. Encoded protein: CASSLQASYEQYF.

J is TRBJ2-5 and V is TRBV29-1, with 8 bases identical to TRBD2. The CDR3 is 14 residues long. Germline CDR1 reads SQVTM; CDR2 reads ANQGSEA. Germline trimming cut 4 bases from V and 4 bases from J; bases unmatched to any gene: 8. CDR3: CSVGGAAGGETQYF. The CDR3 DNA follows: TGCAGCGTTGGCGGGGCGGCGGGGGGAGAGACCCAGTACTTC.

The chain joins TRBV5-1 to TRBJ2-3; perhaps TRBD2 as D (5 bases). Germline V gene sequence: CDR1 SGHRS, CDR2 YFSETQ. Trimming took off 0 bases at V and 2 bases at J, with 10 bases between the two ends. This CDR3 has 15 residues. CDR3 nucleotides: TGCGCCAGCAGCTTGGGAGTACGGGACACAGATACGCAGTATTTT. This codes for CASSLGVRDTDTQYF.

V is TRBV21-1 and J is TRBJ1-5; the DNA was not used to check the table's D call, TRBD1. TRBV21-1 constitutes a pseudogene. The CDR3 spans 18 residues. CDR3 DNA: TGTGCCAGCAGCAACGTGGGGCCCAAGACACTTAGCAATCAGCCCCAGCATTTT. This encodes CASSNVGPKTLSNQPQHF.

The rearrangement joins TRBV9 to TRBJ1-6, with D possibly TRBD1 on 6 matching bases. Germline loops: CDR1 SGDLS, CDR2 YYNGEE. The CDR3 runs 15 residues. Trimming cost V 10 bases and J 7 bases, with 21 bases left between them. The CDR3 DNA is TGTGCCCCCGAACAGGGAGGGAATCCCAATTCACCCCTCCACTTT. It specifies CAPEQGGNPNSPLHF.

The chain links TRBV5-1 to TRBJ2-3, with D unclear. Trimming took 6 bases from V and 0 from J, leaving 11 bases between them. This CDR3 spans 14 amino acids. CDR1 is SGHRS, CDR2 YFSETQ, per germline. CDR3 bases: TGCGCCAGCACTGAGCTTTCTAGCACAGATACGCAGTATTTT. Its protein is CASTELSSTDTQYF.

The chain uses TRBV19 and TRBJ1-1, with 8 bases aligning to TRBD1. The CDR3 totals 13 residues. The germline CDR1 and CDR2 sequences are LNHDA and SQIVND (reference sequence). Germline trimming cut 6 bases from V and 5 bases from J; bases unmatched to any gene: 5. CDR3: CASRGQGATEAFF. CDR3 coding DNA: TGTGCCAGTAGAGGACAGGGAGCTACTGAAGCTTTCTTT. Full variable domain (outside the CDR3, taken from reference TRBV19 and TRBJ1-1): DGGITQSPKYLFRKEGQNVTLSCEQNLNHDAMYWYRQDPGQGLRLIYYSQIVNDFQKGDIAEGYSVSREKKESFPLTVTSAQKNPTAFYLCASRGQGATEAFFGQGTRLTVV.

This chain joins TRBV3-1 (or the pseudogene TRBV3-2) and TRBJ2-7; a possible D gene is TRBD1 (6 bases). CDR3 length: 13 residues. Deletions cut 4 bases from V and 3 bases from J, with 10 bases between. Germline CDR1 and CDR2: LGHDT and YNNKEL (reference sequence). The CDR3 sequence is CASSPQGFYEQYF. The CDR3 DNA is TGTGCCAGCAGCCCACAGGGATTCTACGAGCAGTACTTC.

This clone was picked up a small number of times. This chain uses TRBV7-9 with TRBJ2-3, with D possibly being TRBD2 (5 bases). Germline V gene lookup returns CDR1 SEHNR and CDR2 FQNEAQ (reference sequence). The V gene lost 4 bases and the J gene lost 2 bases, with 10 bases spanning the gap. There are 14 residues in the CDR3. CDR3 in amino acids: CASSSEGHTDTQYF. The CDR3 coding sequence is TGTGCCAGCAGCTCCGAGGGCCACACAGATACGCAGTATTTT.

CDR3 nucleotides: TGTGCCAGCAGTTACGCCCGAATCGAGGGTGAAAAACTGTTTTTT. This translates into CASSYARIEGEKLFF. The chain has TRBV6-6 and TRBJ1-4; no definite D call. The CDR3 sequence is 15 residues long. V lost 2 bases and J 7 bases, leaving 14 bases between the germline ends. Germline-derived CDR1 and CDR2 are MNHNY and SVGAGI (reference sequence).

This clone was recorded a few times. J is TRBJ1-2 and V is TRBV28; D remains ambiguous. Trimming took off 0 bases at V and 4 bases at J, with 3 bases between the two ends. The CDR3 is made up of 12 amino acids. CDR1 is MDHEN and CDR2 is SYDVKM in the germline V gene. CDR3 loop: CASSLWSYGYTF. CDR3 bases: TGTGCCAGCAGTTTATGGAGCTATGGCTACACCTTC.

The sample holds one count of this clone. The chain links TRBV4-3 to TRBJ2-3; no clear D gene. Trimming shortened V by 0 bases and J by 4 bases, and 11 bases separated the two germline ends. This CDR3 has 15 amino acids. Germline CDR1 reads LGHNA; CDR2 reads YSLEER. CDR3: CASSQDWGGADTQYF. CDR3 bases: TGCGCCAGCAGCCAAGATTGGGGTGGGGCAGATACGCAGTATTTT.